The next 29 T cell receptor beta chains were all read from a single sample in a study of tumour-infiltrating T cells in Burkitt lymphoma. Generated by immunoSEQ multiplex PCR, the TCRdb table keeps only in-frame clones and is missing some. The table lists several thousand clones, approximately 60% of them singletons. Sequenced: tumor tissue. The receptor source for this set is a human donor with diffuse large B-cell lymphoma.

This clone came up once. This chain links TRBV5-1 with TRBJ2-5; D not resolved. The CDR3 extends over 13 amino acids. Germline V gene data show CDR1 as SGHRS and CDR2 as YFSETQ. V lost 1 base, J lost 2 bases, and 6 bases lay in between. Written as DNA, the CDR3 is TGCGCCAGCAGCTTGTCTGTTCAAGAGACCCAGTACTTC. Protein: CASSLSVQETQYF. The variable domain in full, with the rest retrieved from reference TRBV5-1 and TRBJ2-5, is KAGVTQTPRYLIKTRGQQVTLSCSPISGHRSVSWYQQTPGQGLQFLFEYFSETQRNKGNFPGRFSGRQFSNSRSEMNVSTLELGDSALYLCASSLSVQETQYFGPGTRLLVL.

This clone was observed a handful of times. The chain is built from TRBV19 and TRBJ2-5; 9 nucleotides agree with TRBD2. Germline loops: CDR1 LNHDA, CDR2 SQIVND (reference sequence). CDR3 length equals 14 residues. Trimming at V came to 4 bases and at J to 7 bases, leaving 7 bases not matched to a gene. The CDR3 DNA reads as TGTGCCAGTAGTAAAGGACTAGCGAGGGGGACCCAGTACTTC. The encoded protein is CASSKGLARGTQYF. Filled out from reference TRBV19 and TRBJ2-5, the complete variable domain reads DGGITQSPKYLFRKEGQNVTLSCEQNLNHDAMYWYRQDPGQGLRLIYYSQIVNDFQKGDIAEGYSVSREKKESFPLTVTSAQKNPTAFYLCASSKGLARGTQYFGPGTRLLVL.

Judged by abundance, this clone is medium-sized. J is TRBJ2-2 and V is TRBV20-1, with D unresolved. With 3 bases removed from V and 6 bases from J, the gap between germline ends came to 5 bases. Germline-derived CDR1 and CDR2 are DFQATT and SNEGSKA (reference sequence). The CDR3 totals 11 residues. The DNA of the CDR3 is TGCAGTGCTAGTTGGGCCGGGGAGCTGTTTTTT. This translates into CSASWAGELFF.

V usage is TRBV30 and J usage is TRBJ1-3, with D unresolved. Trimming removed 8 bases from V and 2 bases from J, with 10 bases in between. The CDR3 covers 12 residues. CDR1 and CDR2 from the germline V gene are GTSNPN and SVGIG (reference sequence). The CDR3 protein is CARLSAGNTIYF. The CDR3 DNA sequence: TGTGCCCGCCTTTCAGCTGGAAACACCATATATTTT.

This clone came up once. In DNA, the CDR3 is TGTGCCAGTAGTAGGGCCGACAGGAGCTCCTATAATTCACCCCTCCACTTT. Protein sequence: CASSRADRSSYNSPLHF. V and J are TRBV19 and TRBJ1-6, with D perhaps matching TRBD1 (6 bases). This CDR3 spans 17 amino acids. V lost 4 bases to trimming and J lost 0 bases, with 13 bases between them. CDR1 is LNHDA, CDR2 SQIVND, per germline (reference sequence).

As for this clone: At one end the junction does not follow the germline gene, possibly because of a read error. The chain recombines TRBV13 with TRBJ2-1; D gene uncertain. Germline assignment: CDR1 PRHDT and CDR2 FYEKMQ (reference sequence). The CDR3 runs 13 residues. CDR3 nucleotide sequence: TGTGTCAGCACCCAGGCCCCTAGACTTGAGCAGTTCTTC. Translation gives CVSTQAPRLEQFF.

V gene TRBV11-2 combines with J gene TRBJ1-1; D not resolved. Trimming took 1 base from V and 0 from J, leaving 9 bases between them. The CDR3 totals 15 residues. Germline CDR1 SGHAT, CDR2 FQNNGV. The DNA of the CDR3 is TGTGCCAGCAGCTTAGCTTGGTCAATGAACACTGAAGCTTTCTTT. Amino acid sequence: CASSLAWSMNTEAFF.

The V gene is TRBV28, the J gene TRBJ2-7; 12 nucleotides agree with TRBD2. V shed 7 bases, J shed 5 bases, and the junction held 15 bases outside the gene matches. CDR3 length: 17 amino acids. Germline V gene sequence: CDR1 MDHEN, CDR2 SYDVKM. CDR3 region: CASNSRTSGDRAHEQYF. In DNA form, the CDR3 reads TGTGCCAGCAATAGCCGGACTAGCGGGGATCGAGCCCACGAGCAGTACTTC.

Relative to its sample, this clone is medium-sized. The V call is TRBV7-9, the J call TRBJ1-1; D remains ambiguous. The germline gives CDR1 SEHNR, CDR2 FQNEAQ (reference sequence). The CDR3 runs to 13 residues. Trimming shortened V by 1 base and J by 6 bases, and 9 bases separated the two germline ends. The chain's CDR3 is CASSLGGSSEAFF. CDR3 bases: TGTGCCAGCAGCTTAGGTGGATCATCTGAAGCTTTCTTT.

V and J are TRBV2 and TRBJ2-1, with 8 bases aligning to TRBD2. The CDR3 sequence is 13 residues long. Germline V gene data show CDR1 as SNHLY and CDR2 as FYNNEI. V dropped 6 bases and J dropped 7; count of bases not matched to a gene: 5. The CDR3 DNA is TGTGCCAGCAGCGGGGGGGCCAGGAATGAGCAGTTCTTC. The encoded protein is CASSGGARNEQFF. Looking up the rest from reference TRBV2 and TRBJ2-1 gives the full variable domain: EPEVTQTPSHQVTQMGQEVILRCVPISNHLYFYWYRQILGQKVEFLVSFYNNEISEKSEIFDDQFSVERPDGSNFTLKIRSTKLEDSAMYFCASSGGARNEQFFGPGTRLTVL.

V is TRBV19 and J is TRBJ1-2; the D gene is possibly TRBD1 (6 bases). V dropped 1 base and J dropped 5 bases, with 14 bases sitting between them. CDR3 length: 15 residues. Germline V gene lookup returns CDR1 LNHDA and CDR2 SQIVND (reference sequence). This chain's CDR3 is CASSIVGGAQYGYTF. The CDR3 DNA is TGTGCCAGTAGTATAGTAGGGGGGGCGCAGTATGGCTACACCTTC.

The chain couples TRBV18 to TRBJ1-6; TRBD1 might be the D (6 bases). Trimming removed 0 bases from V and 10 bases from J, with 13 bases in between. CDR3 length equals 15 residues. In germline, CDR1 is KGHSH, CDR2 LQKENI. The CDR3 spells CASSPPHRVGSPLHF. The CDR3 DNA is TGTGCCAGCTCACCACCGCACAGGGTGGGCTCACCCCTCCACTTT.

The chain carries TRBV9 and TRBJ1-2; no clear D gene. Per germline, CDR1 SGDLS and CDR2 YYNGEE. This CDR3 region has 12 residues. V lost 0 bases and J 2 bases, leaving 2 bases between the germline ends. The CDR3 loop reads CASSVDNYGYTF. In nucleotides, the CDR3 is TGTGCCAGCAGCGTAGACAACTATGGCTACACCTTC.

The chain has TRBV6-5 and TRBJ1-1; a weak D match, TRBD1 (6 bases). The V end lost 0 bases, the J end lost 3 bases, and 14 bases lay between the germline ends. Germline V CDR1 and CDR2: MNHEY, SVGAGI. This CDR3 contains 16 residues. The CDR3 protein is CASSYSIRGAYTEAFF. The DNA for the CDR3 is TGTGCCAGCAGTTACTCGATCCGGGGGGCCTACACTGAAGCTTTCTTT.

The rearrangement uses TRBV6-1 and TRBJ1-5; TRBD1 is a possible D gene (6 bases). This CDR3 region has 15 residues. V lost 5 bases, J lost 7 bases, and 18 bases lay in between. Germline V gene data show CDR1 as MNHNS and CDR2 as SASEGT. CDR3 coding DNA: TGTGCCAGCAGTACCCACAGGGCCGGTTACCAGCCCCAGCATTTT. Amino acid sequence: CASSTHRAGYQPQHF.

The CDR3 DNA is TGTGCCAGCAGCTTCGGACTCCAGGGGACAGGGCATGAAAAACTGTTTTTT. It is translated as CASSFGLQGTGHEKLFF. The chain combines TRBV7-9 with TRBJ1-4; 9 bases line up with TRBD1. Germline values: CDR1 SEHNR, CDR2 FQNEAQ (reference sequence). The CDR3 has 17 amino acids. V lost 3 bases, J lost 6 bases, and 11 bases stayed unmatched.

The V call is TRBV6-6, the J call TRBJ2-5, with D possibly being TRBD2 (5 bases). Germline CDR1 is MNHNY and CDR2 is SVGAGI (reference sequence). The CDR3 loop spans 11 amino acids. V was cut by 11 bases and J by 5 bases, with 12 bases left in between. The DNA of the CDR3 is TGTGCCTGTGGACTGGGGGAGACCCAGTACTTC. Its translation is CACGLGETQYF.

This clone has only one observation. V and J are TRBV11-1 and TRBJ1-4; 9 positions match TRBD1. The V gene end was trimmed by 4 bases and the J gene end by 5 bases; junction bases not matched to a gene: 5. The CDR3 extends over 15 amino acids. Germline V gene data show CDR1 as SGHAT and CDR2 as FQDESV (reference sequence). Here the CDR3 DNA reads TGTGCCAGCAGCTGGGGGACAGGGTGGAATGAAAAACTGTTTTTT. Its protein product is CASSWGTGWNEKLFF.

This clone was seen a few times. The chain is built from TRBV5-6 and TRBJ1-2; D unresolved. CDR1 is SGHDT and CDR2 is YYEEEE in the germline V gene. Trimming pared 0 bases from V and 7 bases from J, leaving 10 bases between. The CDR3 contains 13 residues. The CDR3 here is CASSLGGAGGYTF. The CDR3 DNA is TGTGCCAGCAGCTTGGGAGGTGCCGGTGGCTACACCTTC.

This clone was detected only a few times. This chain connects TRBV7-3 to TRBJ2-1; a possible D gene is TRBD1 (6 bases). CDR1 is SGHTA, CDR2 FQGTGA, per germline. V gave up 5 bases and J gave up 8 bases, with 13 bases separating them. The CDR3 runs to 13 residues. This chain's CDR3 is CASSDIEGDEQFF. The CDR3 DNA sequence: TGTGCCAGCAGCGATATAGAGGGGGATGAGCAGTTCTTC.

The chain recombines TRBV10-2 with TRBJ2-7; tentatively, D is TRBD1 or TRBD2 (5 bases each). Trimming pared 4 bases from V and 5 bases from J, leaving 15 bases between. Germline V gene lookup returns CDR1 WSHSY and CDR2 SAAADI. The CDR3 sequence is 14 residues long. In DNA form, the CDR3 reads TGCGCCAGCAGTGTCCGCAAGTTGGGACACGAGCAGTACTTC. This gives the protein CASSVRKLGHEQYF.

The chain carries TRBV29-1 and TRBJ1-1; D ambiguous. The CDR3 has 9 amino acids. Between the trimmed V and J ends, which lost 6 bases and 8 bases, there was a span of 7 bases. In germline, CDR1 is SQVTM, CDR2 ANQGSEA. CDR3 in amino acids: CSVSPEAFF. CDR3 DNA sequence: TGCAGCGTATCGCCGGAAGCTTTCTTT.

J is TRBJ1-3 and V is TRBV5-1; no reliable D call. CDR1 is SGHRS, CDR2 YFSETQ, per germline. This CDR3 region has 15 residues. The germline V and J ends were trimmed by 0 bases and 2 bases, with 9 bases remaining between them. As DNA, the CDR3 is TGCGCCAGCAGCTTGGACAGTTCCACTGGAAACACCATATATTTT. It encodes CASSLDSSTGNTIYF.

This clone showed up just a few times. The chain joins TRBV4-1 to TRBJ2-3; no clear D gene. The CDR3 extends over 13 amino acids. The germline gives CDR1 MGHRA, CDR2 YSYEKL. Between the trimmed V and J ends, which lost 1 base and 2 bases, there was a span of 4 bases. The CDR3 here is CASSQGLTDTQYF. CDR3 sequence (DNA): TGCGCCAGCAGCCAAGGACTCACAGATACGCAGTATTTT.

The chain is built from TRBV6-5 and TRBJ2-7, with D perhaps TRBD1 (6 bases). The CDR3 sequence is 13 residues long. Germline V gene sequence: CDR1 MNHEY, CDR2 SVGAGI. Trimming removed 5 bases from V and 5 bases from J, with 13 bases in between. The CDR3 region is CASSGGHRNEQYF. The CDR3 DNA reads TGTGCCAGCAGTGGGGGACATCGGAACGAGCAGTACTTC.

The chain carries TRBV4-1 and TRBJ1-4; the D gene is possibly TRBD1 (5 bases). V gave up 1 base and J gave up 11 bases, with 11 bases separating them. This CDR3 has 13 residues. CDR1 is MGHRA and CDR2 is YSYEKL in the germline V gene. In DNA, the CDR3 is TGCGCCAGCAGCCAAGCCAGCAGGGAGAAACTGTTTTTT. Amino acid sequence: CASSQASREKLFF.

The CDR3: CASREGLVVNEQFF. The CDR3 DNA reads as TGTGCCAGCAGGGAGGGACTAGTCGTCAATGAGCAGTTCTTC. V gene TRBV7-9 combines with J gene TRBJ2-1; 8 bases fit TRBD2. The V and J ends lost 6 bases and 6 bases, in that order; junction bases with no gene match: 7. In germline, CDR1 is SEHNR, CDR2 FQNEAQ (reference sequence). The length of the CDR3 is 14 residues.

The CDR3 region is CSAGQGITEAFF. For the CDR3, the DNA is TGCAGCGCCGGACAGGGGATCACTGAAGCTTTCTTT. The gene calls are TRBV29-1 and TRBJ1-1; TRBD1 matches 9 bases. V lost 7 bases to trimming and J lost 4 bases; unmatched junction nucleotides: 4. The length of the CDR3 is 12 residues. Germline CDR1 is SQVTM and CDR2 is ANQGSEA.

The rearrangement joins TRBV10-1 to TRBJ2-5; D is perhaps TRBD1 or TRBD2 (5 bases each). The CDR3 totals 15 residues. Germline V gene lookup returns CDR1 WNHNN and CDR2 SYGVQD (reference sequence). The ends were cut back, 3 bases at V and 0 bases at J, with 11 bases in the middle. The CDR3 here is CASSDRVGDQETQYF. CDR3 DNA sequence: TGCGCCAGCAGTGACAGGGTCGGGGACCAAGAGACCCAGTACTTC.